The count of the clone carrying this T cell receptor beta chain is one. The data belong to a study of blood T cell repertoires in COVID-19. Whole-study context: COVID-19 samples, acute and convalescent, were from the United States, Italy and Spain. PBMCs, B-cell-depleted T cells, or T cells provided the cDNA or gDNA that made up the material.

Germline V gene lookup returns CDR1 LNHDA and CDR2 SQIVND (reference sequence). The CDR3 extends over 14 amino acids. Losses at the gene ends were 5 bases for V and 4 bases for J; bases not matched to a gene: 5. Authors' data handling: Reference gene primer amplification gave estimated nucleated cell counts. The method was immunoSEQ multiplex PCR; TCRdb's version includes in-frame clones alone and lacks a portion of them. The V and J calls and clone size are taken from that table; D and trimming were inferred from the DNA. The sample contains about 59,000 clones, 75% to 85% of which appear only once. Followed longitudinally, the Seattle patients had been enrolled during active infection.

The TCR originated in a man aged 55 to 69 with COVID-19, enrolled during active disease. The chain employs TRBV19 and TRBJ1-5; 7 positions match TRBD1. Sequencing was performed on peripheral blood. CDR3 nucleotides: TGTGCCAGTAGTTATGGGACAGAAAATCAGCCCCAGCATTTT. Amino acid sequence: CASSYGTENQPQHF.